Listed below are T cell receptor beta chains from one sample, sequenced in a study of blood T cell repertoires in COVID-19. Libraries were prepared by immunoSEQ multiplex PCR; TCRdb keeps only in-frame clonotypes and omits some of them. The sample has about 400,000 clones, approximately 88% seen once. Sequencing used PBMCs or T cells enriched from blood (not recorded which). Every receptor here comes from a woman between 40 and 55 years old with acute COVID-19. Both conserved end residues are trimmed from each CDR3. The D gene is left open where the match is weak. The size field is filled for only some rows; it gives once, few, many or a size class.

clone size,D gene,J gene,V gene,CDR3 protein
many,TRBD1,TRBJ1-2,TRBV27,ASRLGGGAGEGYT
.,TRBD1,TRBJ2-7,TRBV7-6,ASSWGQGDEQY
once,.,TRBJ1-4,TRBV3-1/TRBV3-2,ASSQDPAGDWEKLF
.,.,TRBJ2-3,TRBV12-3/TRBV12-4,ASSRDTDTQY
.,.,TRBJ1-1,TRBV2,ASSEGRANTEAF
.,TRBD1,TRBJ2-3,TRBV2,ASSDVPGQGITDTQY
.,.,TRBJ2-7,TRBV11-2,ASSNARRSYEQY
.,.,TRBJ1-3,TRBV21-1,ASSKGTGPNYTIY
.,.,TRBJ1-4,TRBV7-9,ASSSAGGNEKLF
.,TRBD1,TRBJ1-1,TRBV29-1,SVETGSAF
once,TRBD1,TRBJ2-7,TRBV29-1,STRDSSYEQY
.,TRBD2,TRBJ2-2,TRBV19,ASRTGTRNTGELF
.,TRBD2,TRBJ2-1,TRBV5-1,ASSLVAGGLNEQF
once,TRBD1,TRBJ1-2,TRBV5-6,ASSWRAGTGDGYT
.,.,TRBJ1-2,TRBV27,ASSLLGGDTANYGYT
.,TRBD1,TRBJ1-1,TRBV4-1,ASSQDWRTGGSIDEAF
.,TRBD1,TRBJ2-1,TRBV4-1,ASSQALQGNAF